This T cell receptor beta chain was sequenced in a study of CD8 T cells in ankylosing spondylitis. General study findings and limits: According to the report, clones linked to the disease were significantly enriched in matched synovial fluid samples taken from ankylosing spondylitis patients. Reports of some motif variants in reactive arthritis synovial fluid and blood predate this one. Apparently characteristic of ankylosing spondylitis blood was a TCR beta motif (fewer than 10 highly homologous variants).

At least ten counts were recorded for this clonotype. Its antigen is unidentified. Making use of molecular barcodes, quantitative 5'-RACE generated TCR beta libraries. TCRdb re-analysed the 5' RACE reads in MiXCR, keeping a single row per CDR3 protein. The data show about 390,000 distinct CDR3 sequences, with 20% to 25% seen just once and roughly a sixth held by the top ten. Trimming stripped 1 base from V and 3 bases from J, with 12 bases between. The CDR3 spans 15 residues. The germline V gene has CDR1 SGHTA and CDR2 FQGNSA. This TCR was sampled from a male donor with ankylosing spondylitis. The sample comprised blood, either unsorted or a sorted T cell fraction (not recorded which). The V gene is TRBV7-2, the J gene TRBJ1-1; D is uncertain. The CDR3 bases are TGTGCCAGCAGCTTAGGGGTCTCCTGGGACACTGAAGCTTTCTTT. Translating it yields CASSLGVSWDTEAFF.